What follows are 31 T cell receptor beta chains derived from one specimen sequenced in a study of T cell responses to AZD1222 COVID-19 vaccine. The assay was immunoSEQ multiplex PCR, and TCRdb's table has in-frame clones only and misses some. The data contain around 71,000 clones, 80% of them singletons. The source was peripheral blood, collected 28 days after the second AZD1222 dose. These TCRs come from an adult who received the AZD1222 COVID-19 vaccine.

The chain carries TRBV9 and TRBJ2-5; D assignment may be TRBD1 or TRBD2 (5 bases each). The germline V gene encodes CDR1 SGDLS and CDR2 YYNGEE. The germline V and J ends were trimmed by 3 bases and 3 bases, with 15 bases remaining between them. CDR3 length: 15 amino acids. CDR3 nucleotide sequence: TGTGCCAGCAGCGCCCGTGGGACGGTAAAAGAGACCCAGTACTTC. Encoded protein: CASSARGTVKETQYF.

The J gene is TRBJ2-1, the V gene TRBV24-1, with TRBD2 identical over 13 bases. Germline CDR1 KGHDR, CDR2 SFDVKD. Trimming at V came to 2 bases and at J to 8 bases, leaving 8 bases not matched to a gene. The CDR3 has 17 amino acids. CDR3 protein: CATSDWAGTSGAHEQFF. In DNA form, the CDR3 reads TGTGCCACCAGTGATTGGGCCGGGACTAGCGGGGCCCATGAGCAGTTCTTC.

A few counts support this clone. The chain uses TRBV30 and TRBJ1-1; D unresolved. Germline assignment: CDR1 GTSNPN and CDR2 SVGIG (reference sequence). With 0 bases removed from V and 1 base from J, the gap between germline ends came to 6 bases. This CDR3 has 13 residues. The CDR3 region has the DNA TGTGCCTGGAGTGTAAATGAGAACACTGAAGCTTTCTTT. Translating it yields CAWSVNENTEAFF. The variable domain in full, with the rest retrieved from reference TRBV30 and TRBJ1-1, is SQTIHQWPATLVQPVGSPLSLECTVEGTSNPNLYWYRQAAGRGLQLLFYSVGIGQISSEVPQNLSASRPQDRQFILSSKKLLLSDSGFYLCAWSVNENTEAFFGQGTRLTVV.

The chain links TRBV7-9 to TRBJ2-2; 10 nucleotides agree with TRBD1. The CDR3 is 16 residues long. With 7 bases clipped from V and 5 bases from J, the junction kept 10 bases outside the gene matches. Germline values: CDR1 SEHNR, CDR2 FQNEAQ (reference sequence). CDR3 residues: CASIPQGQGSTGELFF. The CDR3 nucleotides are TGTGCCAGCATTCCGCAGGGACAGGGGTCAACCGGGGAGCTGTTTTTT.

CDR3 nucleotide sequence: TGTGCCAGCAGTTTAAACTCCTACAATGAGCAGTTCTTC. Translated: CASSLNSYNEQFF. The genes are TRBV27 and TRBJ2-1; D is unclear. Trimming stripped 2 bases from V and 0 bases from J, with 2 bases between. This CDR3 comprises 13 residues. Germline CDR1 is MNHEY and CDR2 is SMNVEV (reference sequence).

The chain carries TRBV13 and TRBJ1-1, with D unresolved. Trimming left V 6 bases short and J 1 base short, with 12 bases between. CDR3 length: 14 residues. The germline CDR1 and CDR2 sequences are PRHDT and FYEKMQ (reference sequence). In DNA form, the CDR3 reads TGTGCCAGCAGTATAAGATCTCGGAACACTGAAGCTTTCTTT. Translation: CASSIRSRNTEAFF.

The chain uses TRBV4-1 and TRBJ1-2, with D possibly TRBD1 on 6 matching bases. This CDR3 is built from 14 residues. Per germline, CDR1 MGHRA and CDR2 YSYEKL. The germline V and J ends were trimmed by 0 bases and 8 bases, with 13 bases remaining between them. CDR3 nucleotides: TGCGCCAGCAGCCAAGAAGTGACAGGTTACGGCTACACCTTC. It translates to CASSQEVTGYGYTF.

The chain is built from TRBV6-2 or TRBV6-3 and TRBJ1-2; the D gene is possibly TRBD1 (5 bases). Trimming took off 2 bases at V and 8 bases at J, with 15 bases between the two ends. CDR1 and CDR2 (germline): MNHEY, SVGEGT. This CDR3 has 14 residues. CDR3: CASSYHRRSIGYTF. The CDR3, as DNA: TGTGCCAGCAGTTACCACAGGAGGTCTATAGGCTACACCTTC.

This chain joins TRBV28 and TRBJ2-3; maybe TRBD1 (5 bases). Between the trimmed V and J ends, which lost 5 bases and 7 bases, there was a span of 19 bases. This CDR3 has 15 amino acids. Germline-derived CDR1 and CDR2 are MDHEN and SYDVKM. This chain's CDR3 is CASSPGHPLQNTQYF. The CDR3 DNA follows: TGTGCCAGCAGTCCCGGACATCCCCTGCAAAATACGCAGTATTTT.

The rearrangement links TRBV2 to TRBJ1-1, with 9 bases fitting TRBD1. The CDR3 is 13 amino acids. V lost 6 bases, J lost 4 bases, and 3 bases stayed unmatched. Germline V gene lookup returns CDR1 SNHLY and CDR2 FYNNEI. The DNA for the CDR3 is TGTGCCAGCAGACAGGGGGCAGGCACTGAAGCTTTCTTT. Protein: CASRQGAGTEAFF.

The rearrangement joins TRBV28 to TRBJ1-5; TRBD1 matches 8 bases. CDR1 is MDHEN and CDR2 is SYDVKM in the germline V gene. The CDR3 loop spans 14 amino acids. V was pared by 4 bases and J by 6 bases, with 5 bases of the junction left unmatched. The CDR3 here is CASSSGQGGQPQHF. The CDR3 bases are TGTGCCAGCAGTTCCGGACAGGGAGGTCAGCCCCAGCATTTT.

The rearrangement joins TRBV11-3 to TRBJ1-6; D ambiguous. The CDR3 contains 16 residues. The germline gives CDR1 SGHNT, CDR2 YENEEA. V lost 7 bases and J lost 0, with 13 bases in between. The chain's CDR3 is CASIHGQSSYNSPLHF. The CDR3 nucleotides are TGTGCCAGCATCCATGGCCAGAGCTCCTATAATTCACCCCTCCACTTT.

Details on this clone: One junction end disagrees with the germline gene, perhaps due to a read error. The genes are TRBV7-7 and TRBJ2-5; 10 bases fit TRBD1. The germline gives CDR1 SSHAT, CDR2 FNYEAQ (reference sequence). The CDR3 has 17 amino acids. The CDR3 DNA sequence: TGTGCTAGCAGCTTAGCGTTTGGGACAGGGGCCGAAGGGACCCAGTACTTC. Protein sequence: CASSLAFGTGAEGTQYF.

V gene TRBV27 combines with J gene TRBJ2-7; TRBD2 agrees at 7 bases. The CDR3 runs 13 residues. CDR1 is MNHEY and CDR2 is SMNVEV in the germline V gene (reference sequence). Trimming cost V 6 bases and J 3 bases; bases outside gene matches: 5. CDR3 amino acids: CASRTSGGYEQYF. CDR3 DNA sequence: TGTGCCAGCAGGACCTCGGGGGGCTACGAGCAGTACTTC.

This clone is a singleton in its sample. DNA for the CDR3: TGTGCCAGCAGCCCGAACGGTGGGACCCAGTACTTC. Translation: CASSPNGGTQYF. The chain links TRBV7-9 to TRBJ2-5; D ambiguous. This CDR3 comprises 12 residues. V was shortened by 5 bases and J by 7 bases, with 11 bases between the two germline ends. In germline, CDR1 is SEHNR, CDR2 FQNEAQ (reference sequence).

The DNA of the CDR3 is TGTGCCAGCAGCCAAGATAGGAGCTTAGAGACCCAGTACTTC. Protein sequence: CASSQDRSLETQYF. V and J are TRBV3-1 (or the pseudogene TRBV3-2) and TRBJ2-5, with D uncertain. Germline lookup yields CDR1 LGHDT and CDR2 YNNKEL (reference sequence). The CDR3 is 14 amino acids. Deletions cut 0 bases from V and 4 bases from J, with 9 bases between.

This clone came up a few times. The V and J genes are TRBV2 and TRBJ2-6; no clear D. V lost 4 bases, J lost 2 bases, and 0 bases lay in between. The germline V gene encodes CDR1 SNHLY and CDR2 FYNNEI. CDR3 size: 12 residues. This chain's CDR3 is CASSAGANVLTF. CDR3 coding DNA: TGTGCCAGCAGTGCTGGGGCCAACGTCCTGACTTTC.

CDR3 nucleotide sequence: TGCGCCAGCAGCCTGCTCCTGGGGGAATCTGAAGCTTTCTTT. Translation: CASSLLLGESEAFF. This chain links TRBV5-1 with TRBJ1-1; TRBD1 is a possible D gene (5 bases). The V gene lost 4 bases and the J gene lost 6 bases, with 16 bases spanning the gap. This CDR3 has 14 residues. Germline values: CDR1 SGHRS, CDR2 YFSETQ.

The chain joins TRBV30 to TRBJ1-2; TRBD1 agrees at 8 bases. The CDR3 is made up of 12 amino acids. Unmatched junction bases numbered 4, after V lost 7 bases and J lost 3 bases. Germline values: CDR1 GTSNPN, CDR2 SVGIG (reference sequence). Here the CDR3 reads CAFATGDYGYTF. In DNA form, the CDR3 reads TGTGCCTTCGCGACAGGGGACTATGGCTACACCTTC.

The rearrangement uses TRBV29-1 and TRBJ2-7, with a weak D call TRBD1 (7 bases). There are 12 residues in the CDR3. Germline CDR1 and CDR2: SQVTM and ANQGSEA. Trimming cost V 7 bases and J 0 bases, with 10 bases left between them. The CDR3 DNA follows: TGCAGCGGCGGGACAGCCTCCTACGAGCAGTACTTC. Translated: CSGGTASYEQYF.

The chain's CDR3 is CASSFPQGGLNTEAFF. In nucleotides, the CDR3 is TGTGCCAGCAGCTTCCCACAGGGAGGGTTGAACACTGAAGCTTTCTTT. The rearrangement uses TRBV11-2 and TRBJ1-1; a weak D match, TRBD1 (6 bases). V lost 3 bases, J lost 0 bases, and 14 bases lay in between. The germline gives CDR1 SGHAT, CDR2 FQNNGV. This CDR3 is 16 amino acids long.

The genes are TRBV18 and TRBJ2-1; D remains unclear. Trimming took off 2 bases at V and 4 bases at J, with 6 bases between the two ends. The CDR3 length is 13 residues. The germline V gene has CDR1 KGHSH and CDR2 LQKENI. The CDR3 loop reads CASSPSVYNEQFF. CDR3 coding DNA: TGTGCCAGCTCACCATCGGTGTACAATGAGCAGTTCTTC.

The rearrangement uses TRBV9 and TRBJ2-2; D unclear. Germline CDR1 reads SGDLS; CDR2 reads YYNGEE. V lost 4 bases, J lost 4 bases, and 11 bases lay in between. The CDR3 runs 14 residues. The chain's CDR3 is CASSPRVGTGELFF. In nucleotides, the CDR3 is TGTGCCAGCAGCCCCCGAGTGGGCACCGGGGAGCTGTTTTTT.

This rearrangement joins TRBV11-3 to TRBJ2-3; D is unclear. V was pared by 4 bases and J by 6 bases, with 11 bases between. Germline V gene data show CDR1 as SGHNT and CDR2 as YENEEA. This CDR3 is built from 13 residues. The CDR3 sequence is CASSSTQLDTQYF. The CDR3 nucleotides read TGTGCCAGCAGCTCGACCCAGCTGGATACGCAGTATTTT. The full variable domain, in which reference TRBV11-3 and TRBJ2-3 provide the parts outside the CDR3, is EAGVVQSPRYKIIEKKQPVAFWCNPISGHNTLYWYLQNLGQGPELLIRYENEEAVDDSQLPKDRFSAERLKGVDSTLKIQPAELGDSAVYLCASSSTQLDTQYFGPGTRLTVL.

The chain couples TRBV7-7 to TRBJ2-2; D unresolved. Germline CDR1 reads SSHAT; CDR2 reads FNYEAQ (reference sequence). The CDR3 length is 10 residues. For the CDR3, the DNA is TGTGCTGTAGGTGGGGGGGAGCTGTTTTTT. This codes for CAVGGGELFF.

V usage is TRBV19 and J usage is TRBJ1-2; weak D call: TRBD1 (5 bases). Trimming took off 0 bases at V and 8 bases at J, with 19 bases between the two ends. This CDR3 is built from 16 residues. Germline-derived CDR1 and CDR2 are LNHDA and SQIVND (reference sequence). The CDR3 reads CASSIDGRGKVKGYTF. The CDR3 coding sequence is TGTGCCAGTAGTATAGATGGAAGGGGAAAGGTGAAAGGCTACACCTTC.

This clone was picked up one time. The J gene is TRBJ1-3, the V gene TRBV30, with unresolved D. This CDR3 has 12 amino acids. CDR1 and CDR2 (germline): GTSNPN, SVGIG (reference sequence). With 0 bases removed from V and 4 bases from J, the gap between germline ends came to 4 bases. In DNA form, the CDR3 reads TGTGCCTGGAGTGTATCGGGAAACACCATATATTTT. Amino acids: CAWSVSGNTIYF.

The chain recombines TRBV18 with TRBJ2-3; 8 nucleotides match TRBD2. The CDR3 consists of 16 residues. With V trimmed by 3 bases and J by 4 bases, 9 bases remained unmatched. The V gene's germline CDR1 is KGHSH and CDR2 LQKENI. CDR3 coding DNA: TGTGCCAGCTCACCCGATCGGCGGGGGGCGGCAGATACGCAGTATTTT. It codes for CASSPDRRGAADTQYF. Full variable domain (outside the CDR3, taken from reference TRBV18 and TRBJ2-3): NAGVMQNPRHLVRRRGQEARLRCSPMKGHSHVYWYRQLPEEGLKFMVYLQKENIIDESGMPKERFSAEFPKEGPSILRIQQVVRGDSAAYFCASSPDRRGAADTQYFGPGTRLTVL.

This clone was picked up a small number of times. The gene calls are TRBV5-1 and TRBJ1-1; no firm D call. V was pared by 4 bases and J by 3 bases, with 13 bases between. The CDR3 is 14 amino acids. CDR1 is SGHRS, CDR2 YFSETQ, per germline. Here the CDR3 DNA reads TGCGCCAGCAGCGTGACAACCTCGGACACTGAAGCTTTCTTT. Amino acids: CASSVTTSDTEAFF.

This clone was seen a handful of times. This chain links TRBV6-2 or TRBV6-3 with TRBJ2-7; 9 positions match TRBD2. The length of the CDR3 is 21 residues. The V segment lost 0 bases and the J segment 1 base; nucleotides outside the gene matches: 19. CDR1 is MNHEY, CDR2 SVGEGT, per germline. The CDR3 nucleotides read TGTGCCAGCAGTTACTCGGAGAAAGCGAGAGTAGCGGGGGCCCTTTCCTACGAGCAGTACTTC. It yields the protein CASSYSEKARVAGALSYEQYF.

This sequence joins TRBV19 and TRBJ1-2, with a tentative D call TRBD1 (5 bases). Looked up from germline, CDR1 is LNHDA and CDR2 is SQIVND (reference sequence). Trimming took off 3 bases at V and 0 bases at J, with 14 bases between the two ends. The CDR3 length is 16 residues. This CDR3 is CASSILSRQSNYGYTF. The CDR3 DNA reads as TGTGCCAGTAGTATCCTCTCCCGACAGTCTAACTATGGCTACACCTTC.